The 20 T cell receptor beta chains below all came from one sample that was sequenced in a study of T cell repertoires and HLA-DP antigens. Assay used: immunoSEQ multiplex PCR; TCRdb lists only in-frame clones, some missing. Of about 73,000 clones in the sample, roughly 75% were seen once. These receptors' targets are unknown. Material: CD4+ T cells from PBMCs. These receptors originate from a man aged 55 to 70 in good health and CMV-seronegative.

The J gene is TRBJ1-1, the V gene TRBV5-4, with TRBD1 as a possible D gene (5 bases). CDR3 size: 15 residues. Trimming left V 3 bases short and J 3 bases short, with 15 bases between. Germline V lookup: CDR1 SGHNT, CDR2 YYREEE (reference sequence). The CDR3 reads CASSWDPGVDTEAFF. For the CDR3, the DNA is TGTGCCAGCAGCTGGGACCCAGGCGTGGACACTGAAGCTTTCTTT. Filled out from reference TRBV5-4 and TRBJ1-1, the complete variable domain reads ETGVTQSPTHLIKTRGQQVTLRCSSQSGHNTVSWYQQALGQGPQFIFQYYREEENGRGNFPPRFSGLQFPNYSSELNVNALELDDSALYLCASSWDPGVDTEAFFGQGTRLTVV.

The rearrangement links TRBV4-1 to TRBJ1-5; D is undetermined. CDR1 is MGHRA, CDR2 YSYEKL, per germline. Trimming left V 4 bases short and J 0 bases short, with 22 bases between. CDR3 length: 19 residues. CDR3: CASSPGSSRLGYSNQPQHF. CDR3 in DNA: TGCGCCAGCAGCCCGGGGAGCAGCCGCTTAGGTTATAGCAATCAGCCCCAGCATTTT.

The chain combines TRBV5-1 with TRBJ1-1, with a possible D match to TRBD1 (5 bases). The CDR3 length is 14 residues. Germline-derived CDR1 and CDR2 are SGHRS and YFSETQ. V was cut by 2 bases and J by 3 bases, with 11 bases left in between. Here the CDR3 DNA reads TGCGCCAGCAGCTTTGCCGGGGACGACACTGAAGCTTTCTTT. Its protein is CASSFAGDDTEAFF.

This clone was recorded once. The J gene is TRBJ2-3, the V gene TRBV7-9; 9 bases map to TRBD2. V lost 5 bases, J lost 0 bases, and 3 bases stayed unmatched. The CDR3 is made up of 15 amino acids. Germline CDR1 reads SEHNR; CDR2 reads FQNEAQ (reference sequence). This chain's CDR3 is CASSRGGASTDTQYF. CDR3 DNA: TGTGCCAGCAGCCGCGGGGGGGCTAGCACAGATACGCAGTATTTT.

The chain combines TRBV5-4 with TRBJ2-6; no reliable D call. The germline gives CDR1 SGHNT, CDR2 YYREEE (reference sequence). V lost 2 bases and J lost 4, with 4 bases in between. The CDR3 contains 13 residues. This CDR3 reads CASSLPGANVLTF. The CDR3, as DNA: TGTGCCAGCAGCTTACCCGGGGCCAACGTCCTGACTTTC.

This clone was picked up a small number of times. The chain is built from TRBV7-9 and TRBJ1-3; D remains unclear. Per the germline V gene, CDR1 is SEHNR and CDR2 is FQNEAQ (reference sequence). The CDR3 has 12 amino acids. V lost 6 bases and J 0 bases, leaving 3 bases between the germline ends. The CDR3 nucleotides are TGTGCCAGCAGGGACTCTGGAAACACCATATATTTT. This encodes CASRDSGNTIYF.

The chain employs TRBV29-1 and TRBJ2-3, with unresolved D. Germline CDR1 reads SQVTM; CDR2 reads ANQGSEA. V was cut by 2 bases and J by 0 bases, with 6 bases left in between. This CDR3 spans 13 amino acids. CDR3 bases: TGCAGCGTTGAACCGTCTAGCACAGATACGCAGTATTTT. Amino acid sequence: CSVEPSSTDTQYF.

The chain combines TRBV7-2 with TRBJ1-4, with unresolved D. The V and J ends lost 5 bases and 0 bases respectively, with 22 bases between them. From germline, CDR1 is SGHTA and CDR2 FQGNSA. There are 19 residues in the CDR3. CDR3 sequence reads: CASSLSLGPVTATNEKLFF. DNA of the CDR3: TGTGCCAGCAGCCTGAGCCTAGGGCCCGTGACGGCAACTAATGAAAAACTGTTTTTT.

DNA of the CDR3: TGTGCCATCAGTGGACAGGGGGTAATCGTTAATGAGCAGTTCTTC. Residues: CAISGQGVIVNEQFF. The rearrangement joins TRBV10-3 to TRBJ2-1; 9 bases match TRBD1. Looked up from germline, CDR1 is ENHRY and CDR2 is SYGVKD. After removal of 4 bases from V and 7 bases from J, the junction contained 8 bases not matched to a gene. The CDR3 runs 15 residues.

The rearrangement links TRBV5-1 to TRBJ1-6; the D is unclear. This CDR3 comprises 14 residues. Trimming cost V 0 bases and J 5 bases, with 6 bases left between them. CDR1 is SGHRS, CDR2 YFSETQ, per germline. CDR3 DNA: TGCGCCAGCAGCTTGGGCAGCAATAATTCACCCCTCCACTTT. Amino acid sequence: CASSLGSNNSPLHF.

This chain uses TRBV18 with TRBJ2-3; D might be TRBD1 or TRBD2, each matching 5 bases. V was cut by 3 bases and J by 5 bases, with 6 bases left in between. The germline gives CDR1 KGHSH, CDR2 LQKENI. This CDR3 comprises 12 residues. The CDR3 coding sequence is TGTGCCAGCTCACCGGGGGAAGATACGCAGTATTTT. It translates to CASSPGEDTQYF.

CDR3 in amino acids: CASSRPGMVNYGYTF. The CDR3 DNA sequence: TGTGCCAGCAGCCGCCCAGGGATGGTAAACTATGGCTACACCTTC. This rearrangement joins TRBV14 to TRBJ1-2; D is possibly TRBD1 (5 bases). The CDR3 runs to 15 residues. Germline CDR1 SGHDN, CDR2 FVKESK. V shed 4 bases and J shed 2 bases, with 14 bases lying between them.

The chain has TRBV6-5 and TRBJ1-4; 7 nucleotides agree with TRBD1. Germline trimming cut 6 bases from V and 8 bases from J; bases unmatched to any gene: 6. The CDR3 covers 13 residues. The germline V gene encodes CDR1 MNHEY and CDR2 SVGAGI. The CDR3 DNA reads as TGTGCCAGCAGACCAACAGGGGAAGAAAAACTGTTTTTT. It specifies CASRPTGEEKLFF.

The chain carries TRBV18 and TRBJ1-3, with 8 bases identical to TRBD1. This CDR3 is 17 amino acids long. CDR1 and CDR2 from the germline V gene are KGHSH and LQKENI. The V gene end was trimmed by 4 bases and the J gene end by 3 bases; junction bases not matched to a gene: 11. CDR3 sequence: CASSRIDRGASGNTIYF. The CDR3 DNA reads as TGTGCCAGCTCACGAATCGACAGGGGCGCGAGTGGAAACACCATATATTTT.

The CDR3 region has the DNA TGTGCCAGCACCGGCGTCGGGGGAATTCGCTACGAGCAGTACTTC. Amino acids: CASTGVGGIRYEQYF. This sequence joins TRBV28 and TRBJ2-7, with a tentative D call TRBD2 (6 bases). The CDR3 runs to 15 residues. Trimming removed 7 bases from V and 3 bases from J, with 19 bases in between. CDR1 MDHEN and CDR2 SYDVKM come from the germline V gene.

This sequence joins TRBV27 and TRBJ1-3, with D unclear. This CDR3 has 16 residues. Deletions cut 0 bases from V and 3 bases from J, with 12 bases between. CDR1 and CDR2 (germline): MNHEY, SMNVEV (reference sequence). The CDR3: CASSLSFPVGGNTIYF. CDR3 DNA: TGTGCCAGCAGTTTATCCTTCCCCGTGGGTGGAAACACCATATATTTT.

In DNA form, the CDR3 reads TGTGCCAGCACCTTACTAGCGGGTGGTGAGCAGTTCTTC. It yields the protein CASTLLAGGEQFF. This chain joins TRBV2 and TRBJ2-1; 9 nucleotides match TRBD2. Trimming at V came to 7 bases and at J to 9 bases, leaving 7 bases not matched to a gene. The germline gives CDR1 SNHLY, CDR2 FYNNEI. The CDR3 length is 13 residues. Full variable domain (remainder filled in from reference TRBV2 and TRBJ2-1): EPEVTQTPSHQVTQMGQEVILRCVPISNHLYFYWYRQILGQKVEFLVSFYNNEISEKSEIFDDQFSVERPDGSNFTLKIRSTKLEDSAMYFCASTLLAGGEQFFGPGTRLTVL.

This clone has a single count. The chain carries TRBV9 and TRBJ1-6, with no clear D. The ends were cut back, 5 bases at V and 5 bases at J, with 8 bases in the middle. The CDR3 is made up of 13 amino acids. Germline CDR1 is SGDLS and CDR2 is YYNGEE. CDR3 protein: CASRNYDNSPLHF. The CDR3 DNA follows: TGTGCCAGCAGAAATTATGATAATTCACCCCTCCACTTT.

The chain is built from TRBV9 and TRBJ1-2; D gene ambiguous. The CDR3 spans 14 residues. Germline CDR1 and CDR2: SGDLS and YYNGEE. The V end was cut by 4 bases, the J end by 3 bases, with 13 bases between. CDR3 protein: CASSPIGSDYGYTF. For the CDR3, the DNA is TGTGCCAGCAGCCCGATCGGGTCCGACTATGGCTACACCTTC.

The table lists this clone with a count of one. This chain links TRBV11-2 with TRBJ2-7; 8 positions match TRBD2. The ends lost 5 bases at V and 1 base at J; junction bases unmatched: 10. Germline V lookup: CDR1 SGHAT, CDR2 FQNNGV. CDR3 length: 16 residues. The CDR3 region has the DNA TGTGCCAGCAGCGACCCAGGGACGGGAGGGTCCTACGAGCAGTACGTC. This translates into CASSDPGTGGSYEQYV.